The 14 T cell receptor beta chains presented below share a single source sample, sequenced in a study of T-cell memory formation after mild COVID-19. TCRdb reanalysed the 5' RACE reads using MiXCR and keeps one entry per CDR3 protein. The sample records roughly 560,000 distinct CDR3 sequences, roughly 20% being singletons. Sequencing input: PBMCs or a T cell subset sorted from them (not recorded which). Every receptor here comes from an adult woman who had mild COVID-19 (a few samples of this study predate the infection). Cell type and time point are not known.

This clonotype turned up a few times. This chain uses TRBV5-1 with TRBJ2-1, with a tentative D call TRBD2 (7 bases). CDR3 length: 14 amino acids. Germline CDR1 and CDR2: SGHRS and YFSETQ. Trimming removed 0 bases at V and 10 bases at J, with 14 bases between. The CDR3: CASSLALGGREQFF. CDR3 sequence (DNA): TGCGCCAGCAGCTTGGCCCTCGGGGGGCGGGAGCAGTTCTTC.

The CDR3 coding sequence is TGTGCCAGCAGCCCGTTACCGGGGCAGCCGAACACCGGGGAGCTGTTTTTT. This encodes CASSPLPGQPNTGELFF. The chain combines TRBV9 with TRBJ2-2; D may match TRBD1 or TRBD2 (5 bases each). The CDR3 spans 17 residues. The germline CDR1 and CDR2 sequences are SGDLS and YYNGEE. Trimming took off 4 bases at V and 0 bases at J, with 16 bases between the two ends.

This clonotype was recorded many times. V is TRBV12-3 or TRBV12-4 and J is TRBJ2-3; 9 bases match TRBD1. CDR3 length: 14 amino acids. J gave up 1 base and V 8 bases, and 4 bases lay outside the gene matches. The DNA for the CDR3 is TGTGCCAGCCGCCGGACAGGGGGCACAGATACGCAGTATTTT. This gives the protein CASRRTGGTDTQYF.

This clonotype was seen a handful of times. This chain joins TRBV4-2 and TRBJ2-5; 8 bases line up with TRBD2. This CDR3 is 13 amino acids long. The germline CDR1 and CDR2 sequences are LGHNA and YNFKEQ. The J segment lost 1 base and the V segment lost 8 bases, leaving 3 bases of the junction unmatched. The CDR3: CASGGGRQETQYF. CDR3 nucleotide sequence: TGTGCCAGCGGCGGGGGGCGCCAAGAGACCCAGTACTTC.

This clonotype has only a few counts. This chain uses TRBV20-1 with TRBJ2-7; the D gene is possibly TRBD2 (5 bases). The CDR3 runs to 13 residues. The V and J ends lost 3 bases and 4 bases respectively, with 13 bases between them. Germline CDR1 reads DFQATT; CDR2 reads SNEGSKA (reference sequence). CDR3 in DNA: TGCAGTGCTAGGTCAAGCCGAGGGTACGAGCAGTACTTC. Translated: CSARSSRGYEQYF.

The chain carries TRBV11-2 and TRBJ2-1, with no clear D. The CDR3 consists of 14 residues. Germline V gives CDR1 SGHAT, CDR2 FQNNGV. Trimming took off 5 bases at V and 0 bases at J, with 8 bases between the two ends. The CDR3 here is CASSRSDSYNEQFF. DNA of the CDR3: TGTGCCAGCAGCCGGTCCGACTCCTACAATGAGCAGTTCTTC.

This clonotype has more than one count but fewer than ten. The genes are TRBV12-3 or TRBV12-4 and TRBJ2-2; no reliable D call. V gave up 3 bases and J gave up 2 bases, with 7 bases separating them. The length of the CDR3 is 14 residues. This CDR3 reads CASSFARNTGELFF. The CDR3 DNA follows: TGTGCCAGCAGTTTCGCCAGAAACACCGGGGAGCTGTTTTTT.

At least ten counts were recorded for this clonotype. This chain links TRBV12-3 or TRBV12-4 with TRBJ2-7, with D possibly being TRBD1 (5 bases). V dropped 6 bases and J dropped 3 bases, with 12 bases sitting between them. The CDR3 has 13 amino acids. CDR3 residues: CASSSPDSYEQYF. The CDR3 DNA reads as TGTGCCAGCAGCTCCCCCGACAGCTACGAGCAGTACTTC.

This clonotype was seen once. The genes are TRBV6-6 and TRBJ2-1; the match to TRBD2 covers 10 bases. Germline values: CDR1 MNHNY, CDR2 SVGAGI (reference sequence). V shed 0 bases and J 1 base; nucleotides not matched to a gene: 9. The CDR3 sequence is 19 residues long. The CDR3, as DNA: TGTGCCAGCAGTTACTCGGGACTAGCGCTACAGGGATCCTACAATGAGCAGTTCTTC. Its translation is CASSYSGLALQGSYNEQFF.

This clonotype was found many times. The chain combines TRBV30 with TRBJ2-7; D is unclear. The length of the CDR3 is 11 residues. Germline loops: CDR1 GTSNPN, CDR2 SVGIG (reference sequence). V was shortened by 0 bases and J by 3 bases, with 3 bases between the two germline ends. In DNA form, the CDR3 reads TGTGCCTGGAGTGTACGCTACGAGCAGTACTTC. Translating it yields CAWSVRYEQYF.

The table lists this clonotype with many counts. The CDR3 DNA sequence: TGCGCCAGCAGCTTCGGACGGCCTTTGAACACTGAAGCTTTCTTT. It yields the protein CASSFGRPLNTEAFF. The chain employs TRBV5-1 and TRBJ1-1, with no clear D. Germline CDR1 and CDR2: SGHRS and YFSETQ. The CDR3 runs 15 residues. V gave up 2 bases and J gave up 0 bases, with 11 bases separating them.

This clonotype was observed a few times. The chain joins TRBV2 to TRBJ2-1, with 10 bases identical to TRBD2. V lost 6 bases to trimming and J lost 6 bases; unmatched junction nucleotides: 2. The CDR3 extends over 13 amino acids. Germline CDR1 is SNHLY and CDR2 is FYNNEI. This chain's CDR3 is CASRRTSGNEQFF. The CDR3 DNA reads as TGTGCCAGCAGACGGACTAGCGGCAATGAGCAGTTCTTC.

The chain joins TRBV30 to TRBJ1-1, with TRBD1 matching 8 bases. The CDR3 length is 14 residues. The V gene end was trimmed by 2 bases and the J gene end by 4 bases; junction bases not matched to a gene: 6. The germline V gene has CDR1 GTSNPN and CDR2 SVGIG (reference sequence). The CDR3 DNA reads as TGTGCCTGGAGTTCCGGGACAGGAAGCACTGAAGCTTTCTTT. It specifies CAWSSGTGSTEAFF.

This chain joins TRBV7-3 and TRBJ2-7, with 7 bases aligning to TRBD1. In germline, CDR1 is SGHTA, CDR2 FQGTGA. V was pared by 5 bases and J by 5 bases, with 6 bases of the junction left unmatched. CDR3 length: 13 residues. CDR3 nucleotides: TGTGCCAGCAGCCCGACAGGGACCCACGAGCAGTACTTC. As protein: CASSPTGTHEQYF. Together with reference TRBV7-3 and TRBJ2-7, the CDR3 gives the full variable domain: GAGVSQTPSNKVTEKGKYVELRCDPISGHTALYWYRQSLGQGPEFLIYFQGTGAADDSGLPNDRFFAVRPEGSVSTLKIQRTERGDSAVYLCASSPTGTHEQYFGPGTRLTVT.